The clone carrying this TCR beta chain was seen at least ten times. Its antigen is unidentified. TCRdb reprocessed the reads via MiXCR and lists one record per CDR3 protein. The sample lists approximately 550,000 distinct CDR3 sequences; 16% were seen once. These data originate in a study of T cell repertoires in cytomegalovirus infection. Study-wide context: TCR beta signatures that were public indicated CMV infection and matching HLA type.

V dropped 6 bases and J dropped 5; count of bases not matched to a gene: 5. The CDR3 spans 14 residues. Per germline, CDR1 MNHNS and CDR2 SASEGT. Study-wide results and limits: HLA-C-restricted CMV clonotypes gave the most frequent clonotype in two of eight donors.

The J gene is TRBJ2-5, the V gene TRBV6-1; 11 bases are a match to TRBD2. This clonotype originated in a human donor in good health (CMV status not recorded). Some clones in this sample may be carry-over from other donors' samples. The source material was CD8+ T cells from PBMCs. The CDR3 loop is CASRGLAVAETQYF. As DNA, the CDR3 is TGTGCCAGCAGGGGACTAGCGGTAGCGGAGACCCAGTACTTC.